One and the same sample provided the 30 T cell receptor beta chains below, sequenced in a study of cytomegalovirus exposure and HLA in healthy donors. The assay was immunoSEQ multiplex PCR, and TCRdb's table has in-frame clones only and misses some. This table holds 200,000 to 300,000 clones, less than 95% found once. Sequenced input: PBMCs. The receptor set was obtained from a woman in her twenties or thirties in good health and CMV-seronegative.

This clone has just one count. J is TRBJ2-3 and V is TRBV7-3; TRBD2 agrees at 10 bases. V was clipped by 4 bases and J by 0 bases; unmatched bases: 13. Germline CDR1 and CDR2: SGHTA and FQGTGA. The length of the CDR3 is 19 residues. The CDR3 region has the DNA TGTGCCAGCAGCTCAAAGGGTAGCGGGAGGCCGAAGAGCACAGATACGCAGTATTTT. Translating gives CASSSKGSGRPKSTDTQYF.

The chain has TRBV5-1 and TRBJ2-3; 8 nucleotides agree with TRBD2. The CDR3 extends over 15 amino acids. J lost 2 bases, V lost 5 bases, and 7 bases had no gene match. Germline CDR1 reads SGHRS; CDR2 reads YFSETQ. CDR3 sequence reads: CASSTGTRTTDTQYF. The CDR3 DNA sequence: TGCGCCAGCAGTACCGGGACTAGGACCACAGATACGCAGTATTTT.

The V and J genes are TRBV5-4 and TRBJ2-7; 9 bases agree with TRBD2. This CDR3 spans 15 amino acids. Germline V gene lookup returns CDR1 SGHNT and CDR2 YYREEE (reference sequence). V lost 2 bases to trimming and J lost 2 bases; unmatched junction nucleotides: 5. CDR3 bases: TGTGCCAGCAGCTTCGGCGGGAGGGGACCCTACGAGCAGTACTTC. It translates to CASSFGGRGPYEQYF.

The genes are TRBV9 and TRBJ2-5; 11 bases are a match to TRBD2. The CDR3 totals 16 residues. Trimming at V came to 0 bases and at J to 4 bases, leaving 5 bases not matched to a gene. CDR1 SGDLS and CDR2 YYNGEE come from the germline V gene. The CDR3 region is CASSVGGLAGRETQYF. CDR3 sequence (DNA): TGTGCCAGCAGCGTAGGTGGACTAGCGGGCCGAGAGACCCAGTACTTC.

The CDR3 spells CASSYDRGSYEQYF. The CDR3 region has the DNA TGTGCCAGCAGCTACGACAGGGGGTCCTACGAGCAGTACTTC. J is TRBJ2-7 and V is TRBV5-4, with 9 nucleotides matching TRBD1. Unmatched junction bases numbered 2, after V lost 3 bases and J lost 1 base. Germline V lookup: CDR1 SGHNT, CDR2 YYREEE (reference sequence). CDR3 length: 14 amino acids.

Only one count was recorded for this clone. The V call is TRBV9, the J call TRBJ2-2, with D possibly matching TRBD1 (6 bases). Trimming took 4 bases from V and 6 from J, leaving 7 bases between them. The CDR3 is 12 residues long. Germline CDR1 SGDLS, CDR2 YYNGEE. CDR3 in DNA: TGTGCCAGCAGCTGGACAGCCGGGGAGCTGTTTTTT. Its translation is CASSWTAGELFF. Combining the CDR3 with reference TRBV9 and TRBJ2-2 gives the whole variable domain DSGVTQTPKHLITATGQRVTLRCSPRSGDLSVYWYQQSLDQGLQFLIQYYNGEERAKGNILERFSAQQFPDLHSELNLSSLELGDSALYFCASSWTAGELFFGEGSRLTVL.

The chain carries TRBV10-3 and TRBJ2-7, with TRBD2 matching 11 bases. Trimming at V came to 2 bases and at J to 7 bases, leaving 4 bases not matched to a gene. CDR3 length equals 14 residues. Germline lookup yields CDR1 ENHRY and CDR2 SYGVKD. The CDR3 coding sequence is TGTGCCATCAGTGAGGAACTAGCGGGAGAGGAGCAGTACTTC. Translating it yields CAISEELAGEEQYF.

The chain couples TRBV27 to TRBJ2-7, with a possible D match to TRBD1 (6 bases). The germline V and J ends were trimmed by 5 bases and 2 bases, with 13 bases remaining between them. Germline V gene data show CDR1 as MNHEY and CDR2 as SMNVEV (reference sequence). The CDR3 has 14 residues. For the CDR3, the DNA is TGTGCCAGCAGTACCACCCAGGGGCCCTACGAGCAGTACTTC. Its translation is CASSTTQGPYEQYF.

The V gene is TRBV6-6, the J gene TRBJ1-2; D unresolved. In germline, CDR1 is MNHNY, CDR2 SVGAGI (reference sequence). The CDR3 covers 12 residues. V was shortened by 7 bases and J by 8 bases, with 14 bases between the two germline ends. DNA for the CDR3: TGTGCCAGCACCTCACCACAGAAGGGCTACACCTTC. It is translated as CASTSPQKGYTF.

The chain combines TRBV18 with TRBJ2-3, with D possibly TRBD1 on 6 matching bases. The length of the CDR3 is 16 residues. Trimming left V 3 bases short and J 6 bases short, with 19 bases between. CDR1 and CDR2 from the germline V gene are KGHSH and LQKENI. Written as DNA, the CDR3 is TGTGCCAGCTCACCGGTAGGGGGTGCAGGGGCCGATACGCAGTATTTT. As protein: CASSPVGGAGADTQYF.

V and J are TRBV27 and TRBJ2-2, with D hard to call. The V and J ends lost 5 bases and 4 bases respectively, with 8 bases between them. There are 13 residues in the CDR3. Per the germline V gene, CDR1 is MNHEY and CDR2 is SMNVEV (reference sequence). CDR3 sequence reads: CASSLTSTGELFF. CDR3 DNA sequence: TGTGCCAGCAGTCTGACCAGCACCGGGGAGCTGTTTTTT.

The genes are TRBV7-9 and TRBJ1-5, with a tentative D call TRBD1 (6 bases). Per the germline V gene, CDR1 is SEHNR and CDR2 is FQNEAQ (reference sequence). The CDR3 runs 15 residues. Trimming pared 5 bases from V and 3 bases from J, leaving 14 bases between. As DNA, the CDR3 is TGTGCCAGCAGCGCCGGGAAGGGGGACAATCAGCCCCAGCATTTT. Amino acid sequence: CASSAGKGDNQPQHF.

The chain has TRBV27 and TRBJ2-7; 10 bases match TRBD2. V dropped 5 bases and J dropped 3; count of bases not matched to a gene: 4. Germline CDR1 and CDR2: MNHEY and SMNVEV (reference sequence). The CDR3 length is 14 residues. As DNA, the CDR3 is TGTGCCAGCAGTCTAGCGGGAGTAATCTACGAGCAGTACTTC. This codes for CASSLAGVIYEQYF.

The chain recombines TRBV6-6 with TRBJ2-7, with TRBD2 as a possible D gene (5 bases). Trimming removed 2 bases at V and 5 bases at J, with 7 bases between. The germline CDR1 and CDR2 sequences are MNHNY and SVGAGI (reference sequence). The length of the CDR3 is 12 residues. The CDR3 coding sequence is TGTGCCAGCAGTTACATGGGAGACGAGCAGTACTTC. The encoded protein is CASSYMGDEQYF.

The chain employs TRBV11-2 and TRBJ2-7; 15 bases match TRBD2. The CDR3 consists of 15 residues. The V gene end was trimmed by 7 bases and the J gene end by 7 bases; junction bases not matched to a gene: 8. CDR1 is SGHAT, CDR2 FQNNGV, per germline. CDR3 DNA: TGTGCCAGCATCGGACTAGCGGGAGGGCCGGGAGAGCAGTACTTC. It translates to CASIGLAGGPGEQYF.

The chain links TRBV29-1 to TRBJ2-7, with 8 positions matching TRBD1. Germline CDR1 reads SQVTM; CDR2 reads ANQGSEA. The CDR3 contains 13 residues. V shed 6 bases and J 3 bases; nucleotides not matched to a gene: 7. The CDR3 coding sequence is TGCAGCGTAATTGGACAGGGTAACTACGAGCAGTACTTC. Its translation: CSVIGQGNYEQYF.

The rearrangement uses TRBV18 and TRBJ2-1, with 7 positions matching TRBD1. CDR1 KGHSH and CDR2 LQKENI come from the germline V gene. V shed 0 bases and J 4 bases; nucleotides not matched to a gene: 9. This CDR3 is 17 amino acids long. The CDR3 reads CASSPPVGRGRYNEQFF. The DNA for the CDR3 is TGTGCCAGCTCACCACCGGTAGGTAGGGGGCGGTACAATGAGCAGTTCTTC.

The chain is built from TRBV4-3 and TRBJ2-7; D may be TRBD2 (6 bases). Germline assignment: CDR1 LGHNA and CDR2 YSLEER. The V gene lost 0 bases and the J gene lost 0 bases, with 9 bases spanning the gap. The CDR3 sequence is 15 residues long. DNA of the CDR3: TGCGCCAGCAGCCAAGACGCGACTAGCTCCTACGAGCAGTACTTC. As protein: CASSQDATSSYEQYF.

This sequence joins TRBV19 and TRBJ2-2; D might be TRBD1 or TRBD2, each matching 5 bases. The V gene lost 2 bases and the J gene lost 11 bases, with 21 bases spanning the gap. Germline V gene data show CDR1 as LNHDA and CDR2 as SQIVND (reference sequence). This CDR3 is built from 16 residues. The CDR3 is CASSINLWDQPLELFF. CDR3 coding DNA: TGTGCCAGTAGTATAAATTTGTGGGACCAACCCCTCGAGCTGTTTTTT.

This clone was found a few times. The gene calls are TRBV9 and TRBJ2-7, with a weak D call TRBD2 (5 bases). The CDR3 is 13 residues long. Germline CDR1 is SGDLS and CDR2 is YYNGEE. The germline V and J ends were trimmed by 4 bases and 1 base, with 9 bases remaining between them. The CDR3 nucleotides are TGTGCCAGCAGCCCATCGGGGTCCTACGAGCAGTACTTC. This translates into CASSPSGSYEQYF.

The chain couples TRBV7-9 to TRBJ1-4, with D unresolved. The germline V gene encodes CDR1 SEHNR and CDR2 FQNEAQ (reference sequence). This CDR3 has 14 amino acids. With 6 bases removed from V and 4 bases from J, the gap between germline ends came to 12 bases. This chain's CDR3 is CASSRERFNEKLFF. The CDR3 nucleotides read TGTGCCAGCAGTCGTGAGAGGTTTAATGAAAAACTGTTTTTT.

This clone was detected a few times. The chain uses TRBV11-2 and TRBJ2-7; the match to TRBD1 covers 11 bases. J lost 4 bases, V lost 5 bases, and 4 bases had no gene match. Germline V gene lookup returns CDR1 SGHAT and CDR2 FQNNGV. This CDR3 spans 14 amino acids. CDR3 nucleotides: TGTGCCAGCAGCGTCGGGACAGGGGGATACGAGCAGTACTTC. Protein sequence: CASSVGTGGYEQYF.

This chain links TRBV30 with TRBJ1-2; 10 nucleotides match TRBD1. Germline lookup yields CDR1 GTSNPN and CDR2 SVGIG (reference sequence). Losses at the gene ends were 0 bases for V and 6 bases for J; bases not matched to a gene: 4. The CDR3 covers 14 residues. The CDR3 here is CAWSVDRGRDGYTF. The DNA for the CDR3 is TGTGCCTGGAGTGTAGACAGGGGGCGAGATGGCTACACCTTC.

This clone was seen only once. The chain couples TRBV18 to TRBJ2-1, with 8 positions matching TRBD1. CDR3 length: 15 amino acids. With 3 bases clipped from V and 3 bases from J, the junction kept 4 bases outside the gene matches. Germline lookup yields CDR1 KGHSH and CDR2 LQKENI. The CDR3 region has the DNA TGTGCCAGCTCACCGAGGACAGGGAACTACAATGAGCAGTTCTTC. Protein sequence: CASSPRTGNYNEQFF.

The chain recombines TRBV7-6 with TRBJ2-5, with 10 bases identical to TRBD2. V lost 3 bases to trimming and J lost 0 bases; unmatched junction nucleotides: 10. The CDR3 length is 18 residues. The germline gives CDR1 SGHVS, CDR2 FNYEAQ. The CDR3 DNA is TGTGCCAGCAGCTTGACCCCCGGACTAGCGGCGTACCAAGAGACCCAGTACTTC. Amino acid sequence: CASSLTPGLAAYQETQYF.

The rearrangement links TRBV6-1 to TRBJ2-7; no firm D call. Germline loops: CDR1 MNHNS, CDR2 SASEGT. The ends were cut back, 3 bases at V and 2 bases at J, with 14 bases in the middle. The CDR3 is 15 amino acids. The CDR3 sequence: CASSDKGPLPYEQYF. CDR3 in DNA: TGTGCCAGCAGTGACAAGGGTCCTCTACCCTACGAGCAGTACTTC.

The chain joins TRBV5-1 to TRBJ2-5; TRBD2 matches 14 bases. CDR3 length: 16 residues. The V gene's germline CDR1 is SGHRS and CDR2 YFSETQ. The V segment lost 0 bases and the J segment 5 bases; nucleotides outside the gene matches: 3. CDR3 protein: CASSLGTSGRWETQYF. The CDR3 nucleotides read TGCGCCAGCAGCTTGGGGACTAGCGGGAGGTGGGAGACCCAGTACTTC. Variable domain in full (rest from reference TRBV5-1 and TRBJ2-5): KAGVTQTPRYLIKTRGQQVTLSCSPISGHRSVSWYQQTPGQGLQFLFEYFSETQRNKGNFPGRFSGRQFSNSRSEMNVSTLELGDSALYLCASSLGTSGRWETQYFGPGTRLLVL.

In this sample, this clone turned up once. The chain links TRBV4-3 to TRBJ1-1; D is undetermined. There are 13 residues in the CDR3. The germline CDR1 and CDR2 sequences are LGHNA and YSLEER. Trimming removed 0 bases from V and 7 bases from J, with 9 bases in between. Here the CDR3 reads CASSQDPGVEAFF. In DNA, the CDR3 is TGCGCCAGCAGCCAAGATCCTGGGGTTGAAGCTTTCTTT.

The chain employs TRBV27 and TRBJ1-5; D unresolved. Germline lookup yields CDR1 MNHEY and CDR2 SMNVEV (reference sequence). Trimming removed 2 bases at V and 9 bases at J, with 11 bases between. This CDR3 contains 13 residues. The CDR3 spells CASSLVSTRPQHF. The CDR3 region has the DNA TGTGCCAGCAGTTTAGTGTCTACCCGGCCCCAGCATTTT.

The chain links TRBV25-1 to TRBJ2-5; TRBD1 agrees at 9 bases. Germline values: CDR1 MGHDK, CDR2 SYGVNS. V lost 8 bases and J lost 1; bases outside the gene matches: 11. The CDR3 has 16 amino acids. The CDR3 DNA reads TGTGCCAGCCACCAGCCGGGACAGGGACCCCAAGAGACCCAGTACTTC. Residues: CASHQPGQGPQETQYF.